Presented here are 27 T cell receptor beta chains from one specimen sequenced in a study of a mutant IDH1 vaccine in newly diagnosed glioma. Clones were sequenced by immunoSEQ multiplex PCR, and TCRdb holds only the in-frame ones, with some missing. The sample includes around 60,000 clones, about four fifths of them seen just once. Time point reported: week 35, safety follow-up. Each dose delivered 300 ug of mutant IDH1 20-mer peptide subcutaneously with imiquimod. What these receptors recognize is not known. The sequenced sample was PBMCs, obtained from a glioma patient whose treatment included an IDH1 peptide vaccine. The source of these receptors is a man aged 35 to 55 with glioma.

Only one count was recorded for this clone. V usage is TRBV6-5 and J usage is TRBJ2-5, with D possibly being TRBD2 (6 bases). Trimming removed 8 bases at V and 6 bases at J, with 10 bases between. Germline V gene sequence: CDR1 MNHEY, CDR2 SVGAGI. The CDR3 loop spans 11 amino acids. The CDR3 loop is CASGGWKTQYF. DNA of the CDR3: TGTGCCAGCGGGGGGTGGAAGACCCAGTACTTC.

This chain uses TRBV28 with TRBJ2-7; 11 bases are a match to TRBD2. Germline lookup yields CDR1 MDHEN and CDR2 SYDVKM. The CDR3 runs 13 residues. With 7 bases clipped from V and 3 bases from J, the junction kept 2 bases outside the gene matches. The CDR3 spells CASTLAGGYEQYF. As DNA, the CDR3 is TGTGCCAGCACCCTAGCGGGAGGCTACGAGCAGTACTTC.

The sample holds a few counts of this clone. The rearrangement links TRBV19 to TRBJ2-1; D is uncertain. V gave up 2 bases and J gave up 4 bases, with 15 bases separating them. This CDR3 has 16 amino acids. Germline-derived CDR1 and CDR2 are LNHDA and SQIVND (reference sequence). The CDR3 DNA reads as TGTGCCAGTAGTATAACCTTACAGACAACTTACAATGAGCAGTTCTTC. Amino acids: CASSITLQTTYNEQFF. The full variable domain, with the rest looked up from reference TRBV19 and TRBJ2-1, is DGGITQSPKYLFRKEGQNVTLSCEQNLNHDAMYWYRQDPGQGLRLIYYSQIVNDFQKGDIAEGYSVSREKKESFPLTVTSAQKNPTAFYLCASSITLQTTYNEQFFGPGTRLTVL.

The V call is TRBV2, the J call TRBJ2-4, with D unresolved. Germline CDR1 reads SNHLY; CDR2 reads FYNNEI. Between the trimmed V and J ends, which lost 2 bases and 3 bases, there was a span of 14 bases. This CDR3 spans 16 amino acids. This CDR3 is CASSEYSRRFKNIQYF. The CDR3 bases are TGTGCCAGCAGTGAATACTCTCGCAGGTTCAAAAACATTCAGTACTTC.

The chain has TRBV10-3 and TRBJ2-7, with D perhaps TRBD2 (6 bases). Germline CDR1 is ENHRY and CDR2 is SYGVKD. The CDR3 spans 17 residues. V dropped 1 base and J dropped 4 bases, with 20 bases sitting between them. The CDR3 loop reads CAISEWALTRERYEQYF. The CDR3 coding sequence is TGTGCCATCAGTGAGTGGGCGCTGACTAGGGAACGATACGAGCAGTACTTC.

The chain has TRBV2 and TRBJ1-1, with 7 bases fitting TRBD1. Looked up from germline, CDR1 is SNHLY and CDR2 is FYNNEI. J gave up 5 bases and V 5 bases, and 5 bases lay outside the gene matches. The CDR3 is made up of 13 amino acids. CDR3 coding DNA: TGTGCCAGCAGTCTACAGGGGCCGACTGAAGCTTTCTTT. Protein sequence: CASSLQGPTEAFF.

This chain links TRBV25-1 with TRBJ2-3; D ambiguous. The CDR3 contains 17 residues. Deletions cut 6 bases from V and 3 bases from J, with 22 bases between. In germline, CDR1 is MGHDK, CDR2 SYGVNS. The CDR3 is CASSLLSWSTPTDTQYF. For the CDR3, the DNA is TGTGCCAGCAGCCTCCTGAGTTGGTCCACACCGACAGATACGCAGTATTTT.

The rearrangement joins TRBV10-3 to TRBJ2-1; 10 bases line up with TRBD1. Germline V CDR1 and CDR2: ENHRY, SYGVKD. The CDR3 covers 16 residues. The V and J ends lost 0 bases and 5 bases, in that order; junction bases with no gene match: 4. CDR3 in DNA: TGTGCCATCAGTGAGTCTAAGGACAGGGGGGACAATGAGCAGTTCTTC. It codes for CAISESKDRGDNEQFF.

The rearrangement links TRBV7-2 to TRBJ1-2; D may be TRBD1 (6 bases). Germline lookup yields CDR1 SGHTA and CDR2 FQGNSA. This CDR3 has 14 residues. Trimming pared 1 base from V and 1 base from J, leaving 7 bases between. This CDR3 reads CASSLDRVNYGYTF. DNA of the CDR3: TGTGCCAGCAGCTTAGACAGGGTTAACTATGGCTACACCTTC.

This rearrangement joins TRBV18 to TRBJ1-5; D possibly corresponds to TRBD1 (5 bases). CDR1 is KGHSH and CDR2 is LQKENI in the germline V gene. This CDR3 comprises 16 residues. Trimming removed 0 bases from V and 3 bases from J, with 12 bases in between. Here the CDR3 DNA reads TGTGCCAGCTCACCACCGGGGGGGGTTTTCAATCAGCCCCAGCATTTT. Its translation: CASSPPGGVFNQPQHF. The whole variable domain, remainder taken from reference TRBV18 and TRBJ1-5, is NAGVMQNPRHLVRRRGQEARLRCSPMKGHSHVYWYRQLPEEGLKFMVYLQKENIIDESGMPKERFSAEFPKEGPSILRIQQVVRGDSAAYFCASSPPGGVFNQPQHFGDGTRLSIL.

The chain is built from TRBV18 and TRBJ1-5; D is unclear. From germline, CDR1 is KGHSH and CDR2 LQKENI. The CDR3 covers 16 residues. Trimming stripped 0 bases from V and 0 bases from J, with 9 bases between. The CDR3 is CASSPPGRNSNQPQHF. The CDR3, as DNA: TGTGCCAGCTCACCACCGGGCCGGAATAGCAATCAGCCCCAGCATTTT.

The rearrangement joins TRBV5-6 to TRBJ1-3; no clear D gene. The germline V gene encodes CDR1 SGHDT and CDR2 YYEEEE. CDR3 size: 16 residues. The V end lost 0 bases, the J end lost 0 bases, and 10 bases lay between the germline ends. The CDR3 here is CASSLGPTYSGNTIYF. In DNA, the CDR3 is TGTGCCAGCAGCTTGGGACCAACATACTCTGGAAACACCATATATTTT. The variable domain in full, completed from reference TRBV5-6 and TRBJ1-3, reads DAGVTQSPTHLIKTRGQQVTLRCSPKSGHDTVSWYQQALGQGPQFIFQYYEEEERQRGNFPDRFSGHQFPNYSSELNVNALLLGDSALYLCASSLGPTYSGNTIYFGEGSWLTVV.

The chain combines TRBV30 with TRBJ2-7; TRBD2 is a possible D gene (6 bases). The germline V and J ends were trimmed by 2 bases and 3 bases, with 11 bases remaining between them. Germline V gives CDR1 GTSNPN, CDR2 SVGIG (reference sequence). The length of the CDR3 is 13 residues. The CDR3 spells CAWSTGSVYEQYF. DNA for the CDR3: TGTGCCTGGAGTACCGGGAGTGTCTACGAGCAGTACTTC.

V and J are TRBV5-1 and TRBJ2-5; D is unresolved. The CDR3 sequence is 12 residues long. V was clipped by 4 bases and J by 5 bases, with 9 bases between them. The V gene's germline CDR1 is SGHRS and CDR2 YFSETQ. CDR3: CASSQDGETQYF. In nucleotides, the CDR3 is TGCGCCAGCAGCCAGGATGGGGAGACCCAGTACTTC.

The chain joins TRBV11-3 to TRBJ2-2; tentatively, D is TRBD2 (6 bases). Per germline, CDR1 SGHNT and CDR2 YENEEA. CDR3 length equals 15 residues. The V and J ends lost 0 bases and 2 bases respectively, with 7 bases between them. The chain's CDR3 is CASSLEAGNTGELFF. CDR3 in DNA: TGTGCCAGCAGCTTAGAGGCGGGAAACACCGGGGAGCTGTTTTTT.

V and J are TRBV5-4 and TRBJ2-3, with TRBD2 identical over 8 bases. CDR1 SGHNT and CDR2 YYREEE come from the germline V gene (reference sequence). The CDR3 has 16 residues. J gave up 3 bases and V 4 bases, and 10 bases lay outside the gene matches. CDR3 DNA sequence: TGTGCCAGCAGCCCCCGAGGTAGCGGGGTAACAGATACGCAGTATTTT. It codes for CASSPRGSGVTDTQYF.

The chain uses TRBV20-1 and TRBJ2-1; the D gene is possibly TRBD2 (5 bases). CDR3 size: 11 residues. CDR1 DFQATT and CDR2 SNEGSKA come from the germline V gene (reference sequence). V was trimmed by 5 bases and J by 9 bases, leaving 11 bases between them. CDR3 sequence: CSAEEEGEQFF. As DNA, the CDR3 is TGCAGTGCTGAAGAAGAGGGTGAGCAGTTCTTC.

The chain uses TRBV28 and TRBJ1-3; a possible D gene is TRBD1 (6 bases). Per the germline V gene, CDR1 is MDHEN and CDR2 is SYDVKM. The CDR3 sequence is 14 residues long. Trimming shortened V by 3 bases and J by 4 bases, and 10 bases separated the two germline ends. The CDR3 bases are TGTGCCAGCAGTTTCTCCCAGGGGGGAAACACCATATATTTT. As protein: CASSFSQGGNTIYF.

Here the CDR3 reads CASRKTGANTGELFF. The CDR3 DNA reads as TGTGCCAGCAGGAAGACAGGCGCGAACACCGGGGAGCTGTTTTTT. The rearrangement joins TRBV14 to TRBJ2-2; D is possibly TRBD1 (6 bases). This CDR3 comprises 15 residues. In germline, CDR1 is SGHDN, CDR2 FVKESK. V shed 6 bases and J shed 0 bases, with 11 bases lying between them. Full variable domain (missing parts from reference TRBV14 and TRBJ2-2): EAGVTQFPSHSVIEKGQTVTLRCDPISGHDNLYWYRRVMGKEIKFLLHFVKESKQDESGMPNNRFLAERTGGTYSTLKVQPAELEDSGVYFCASRKTGANTGELFFGEGSRLTVL.

This chain connects TRBV7-3 to TRBJ1-1, with D possibly being TRBD1 (5 bases). V lost 3 bases and J lost 4, with 9 bases in between. Germline V lookup: CDR1 SGHTA, CDR2 FQGTGA. The CDR3 is 13 residues long. The CDR3, as DNA: TGTGCCAGCAGCTTGGGGGTTAGCACTGAAGCTTTCTTT. Translation: CASSLGVSTEAFF.

V usage is TRBV2 and J usage is TRBJ1-1; 8 bases are shared with TRBD1. The CDR3 has 15 residues. Germline values: CDR1 SNHLY, CDR2 FYNNEI. V was pared by 4 bases and J by 6 bases, with 10 bases of the junction left unmatched. The CDR3 here is CASSAKGQGSAEAFF. The DNA of the CDR3 is TGTGCCAGCAGTGCTAAAGGACAGGGAAGCGCTGAAGCTTTCTTT.

This rearrangement joins TRBV4-2 to TRBJ2-5, with a weak D call TRBD2 (7 bases). The germline V gene has CDR1 LGHNA and CDR2 YNFKEQ. The V end was cut by 4 bases, the J end by 1 base, with 19 bases between. This CDR3 is built from 17 residues. Written as DNA, the CDR3 is TGTGCCAGCAGCCTAAATTGGGCGGGGGCAATCCAAGAGACCCAGTACTTC. It is translated as CASSLNWAGAIQETQYF.

The gene calls are TRBV7-2 and TRBJ1-2; D call uncertain. Trimming left V 1 base short and J 4 bases short, with 13 bases between. From germline, CDR1 is SGHTA and CDR2 FQGNSA. The CDR3 sequence is 15 residues long. The CDR3 region is CASSLDTGGSYGYTF. CDR3 nucleotide sequence: TGTGCCAGCAGCTTAGATACGGGAGGTAGCTATGGCTACACCTTC.

The CDR3, as DNA: TGTGTAACCGGCGTCAACTATGGCTACACCTTC. Protein: CVTGVNYGYTF. This chain connects TRBV27 to TRBJ1-2; D gene unclear. The CDR3 is 11 amino acids. Germline V gene data show CDR1 as MNHEY and CDR2 as SMNVEV (reference sequence).

The chain recombines TRBV30 with TRBJ2-3, with no clear D. Germline V CDR1 and CDR2: GTSNPN, SVGIG (reference sequence). The CDR3 runs 13 residues. Deletions cut 3 bases from V and 0 bases from J, with 7 bases between. As DNA, the CDR3 is TGTGCCTGGAGCCCCGATAGCACAGATACGCAGTATTTT. It codes for CAWSPDSTDTQYF.

This sequence joins TRBV5-6 and TRBJ2-6, with D maybe TRBD2 (6 bases). CDR1 and CDR2 from the germline V gene are SGHDT and YYEEEE. This CDR3 has 17 residues. Trimming removed 4 bases from V and 6 bases from J, with 20 bases in between. In DNA, the CDR3 is TGTGCCAGCAGCACCACGGAGGGTTCATTATTGGCCAACGTCCTGACTTTC. Its protein product is CASSTTEGSLLANVLTF. Together with reference TRBV5-6 and TRBJ2-6, the CDR3 gives the full variable domain: DAGVTQSPTHLIKTRGQQVTLRCSPKSGHDTVSWYQQALGQGPQFIFQYYEEEERQRGNFPDRFSGHQFPNYSSELNVNALLLGDSALYLCASSTTEGSLLANVLTFGAGSRLTVL.

The V call is TRBV28, the J call TRBJ1-5; D call uncertain. V was trimmed by 3 bases and J by 9 bases, leaving 9 bases between them. The germline V gene has CDR1 MDHEN and CDR2 SYDVKM. This CDR3 is 12 amino acids long. CDR3 nucleotides: TGTGCCAGCAGTTTTTCTGTTGGGCCCCAGCATTTT. Translating gives CASSFSVGPQHF.